This passage covers 16 T cell receptor beta chains from one sample sequenced in a study. TCRdb recomputed calls from the 5' RACE reads with MiXCR, one row per CDR3 protein. The sample contains about 60,000 distinct CDR3 sequences, nearly 30% of which appear only once. The specimen was tumor-infiltrating naive CD4+ T cells sorted from the breast tumor. Subset here: naive CD4+ T cells, CD4+CD45RA+CD25-. All receptors derive from a female donor with breast cancer.

Note on this clonotype: This may be a read error, as it is one base from a much larger clone. The V and J genes are TRBV4-1 and TRBJ2-3; no clear D. The DNA end favors TRBJ1-5, so the J call may be wrong. Germline lookup yields CDR1 MGHRA and CDR2 YSYEKL. This CDR3 has 12 residues. The CDR3 spells CASSRRSDTQHF. The CDR3 bases are TGCGCCAGCAGCCGGCGCTCGGATACGCAGCATTTT.

The CDR3 DNA sequence: TGCAGTGCCACAGCACAGGGGTCGCCCTACGAGCAGTACTTC. Translation gives CSATAQGSPYEQYF. This chain joins TRBV20-1 and TRBJ2-7; 7 bases are a match to TRBD1. The CDR3 loop spans 14 amino acids. The V and J ends lost 6 bases and 2 bases, in that order; junction bases with no gene match: 10. Germline-derived CDR1 and CDR2 are DFQATT and SNEGSKA (reference sequence).

The V gene is TRBV20-1, the J gene TRBJ2-3, with 8 bases lining up with TRBD2. CDR1 is DFQATT and CDR2 is SNEGSKA in the germline V gene (reference sequence). V lost 3 bases to trimming and J lost 3 bases; unmatched junction nucleotides: 8. CDR3 length: 15 residues. The CDR3 coding sequence is TGCAGTGCTAGCCGTAGCCCTAGCGGGACAGATACGCAGTATTTT. It specifies CSASRSPSGTDTQYF.

CDR3 nucleotides: TGTGCCAGCAGGGGGGACATGCGCACAGATACGCAGTATTTT. Its protein product is CASRGDMRTDTQYF. This rearrangement joins TRBV27 to TRBJ2-3; weak D call: TRBD1 (6 bases). In germline, CDR1 is MNHEY, CDR2 SMNVEV (reference sequence). The V end lost 6 bases, the J end lost 1 base, and 11 bases lay between the germline ends. This CDR3 region has 14 residues.

This clonotype was recorded at least ten times. The chain is built from TRBV4-2 and TRBJ1-1; D is ambiguous. CDR3 size: 14 residues. Looked up from germline, CDR1 is LGHNA and CDR2 is YNFKEQ. The ends were cut back, 0 bases at V and 6 bases at J, with 11 bases in the middle. In DNA, the CDR3 is TGTGCCAGCAGCCAAGAAGGTCCTCCCCCTGAAGCTTTCTTT. This codes for CASSQEGPPPEAFF.

A remark on this clonotype: One end of the junction is discordant with germline, which a read error may explain. The chain links TRBV12-3 or TRBV12-4 to TRBJ2-1; possibly TRBD1 for D (6 bases). The CDR3 runs 15 residues. CDR3 nucleotides: TGTGCCAGCAGTTTGAGCAGGGGCGAGTACAATAAGCAGTTCTTC. Translated, it gives CASSLSRGEYNKQFF.

The chain joins TRBV20-1 to TRBJ2-7; 9 nucleotides match TRBD1. This CDR3 region has 15 residues. The J segment lost 4 bases and the V segment lost 0 bases, leaving 7 bases of the junction unmatched. Germline values: CDR1 DFQATT, CDR2 SNEGSKA (reference sequence). CDR3 in DNA: TGCAGTGCTAGAGACGAGGACAGGGGTTTTTACGAGCAGTACTTC. Encoded protein: CSARDEDRGFYEQYF.

This clonotype is termed medium-sized. The chain employs TRBV12-3 or TRBV12-4 and TRBJ2-2; D call uncertain. Trimming cost V 6 bases and J 9 bases, with 14 bases left between them. CDR3 size: 13 residues. The CDR3 DNA reads TGTGCCAGCAGCTTATCTCTTACCTGGGAGCTGTTTTTT. Protein product: CASSLSLTWELFF.

This clonotype was recorded a few times. The gene calls are TRBV7-9 and TRBJ2-1, with TRBD1 matching over 10 bases. V was clipped by 6 bases and J by 7 bases; unmatched bases: 6. Germline assignment: CDR1 SEHNR and CDR2 FQNEAQ (reference sequence). The length of the CDR3 is 14 residues. CDR3 residues: CASRGTGEKNEQFF. CDR3 DNA: TGTGCCAGCAGGGGGACAGGGGAAAAGAATGAGCAGTTCTTC.

This clonotype came up a few times. V usage is TRBV12-3 or TRBV12-4 and J usage is TRBJ1-2, with a weak D call TRBD1 (5 bases). CDR3 length equals 14 residues. V lost 5 bases, J lost 8 bases, and 18 bases lay in between. CDR3 residues: CASSPDMGTWGYTF. CDR3 DNA sequence: TGTGCCAGCAGTCCGGACATGGGCACTTGGGGCTACACCTTC.

The V gene is TRBV6-5, the J gene TRBJ2-2; 12 nucleotides agree with TRBD2. The J segment lost 8 bases and the V segment lost 2 bases, leaving 6 bases of the junction unmatched. CDR1 is MNHEY, CDR2 SVGAGI, per germline. The CDR3 has 16 residues. This chain's CDR3 is CASSYRTSGTRGELFF. The CDR3 bases are TGTGCCAGCAGTTACAGGACTAGCGGGACTCGGGGGGAGCTGTTTTTT.

This clonotype showed up just a few times. The gene calls are TRBV5-1 and TRBJ1-1; weak D call: TRBD1 (6 bases). Per germline, CDR1 SGHRS and CDR2 YFSETQ. The CDR3 sequence is 12 residues long. Trimming left V 4 bases short and J 7 bases short, with 11 bases between. The CDR3 loop is CASSPGTNEAFF. In DNA, the CDR3 is TGCGCCAGCAGCCCCGGGACAAATGAAGCTTTCTTT.

This clonotype was counted at least ten times. The chain joins TRBV7-9 to TRBJ2-5, with D maybe TRBD1 (6 bases). Trimming removed 2 bases from V and 7 bases from J, with 11 bases in between. The length of the CDR3 is 13 residues. Per the germline V gene, CDR1 is SEHNR and CDR2 is FQNEAQ (reference sequence). The CDR3: CASSLQGWWTQYF. The CDR3 region has the DNA TGTGCCAGCAGCTTACAGGGGTGGTGGACCCAGTACTTC.

This clonotype was counted between two and nine times. This chain uses TRBV9 with TRBJ2-1; D is unclear. Germline V gives CDR1 SGDLS, CDR2 YYNGEE. The CDR3 has 14 residues. Trimming stripped 1 base from V and 5 bases from J, with 10 bases between. The CDR3 nucleotides are TGTGCCAGCAGCGTACAGGCAGGTAACAATGAGCAGTTCTTC. Translated: CASSVQAGNNEQFF.

Remarks on this clonotype: A read error may be the cause here, since a much bigger clone is one base away. The chain employs TRBV5-1 and TRBJ2-1, with 12 bases matching TRBD2. The CDR3 spans 16 residues. Germline V gene sequence: CDR1 SGHRS, CDR2 YFSETQ. J was trimmed by 7 bases and V by 7 bases; bases with no gene match: 12. CDR3 bases: TGCGCCAGCGGCCCCCCCCTAGCGGGGGGGCAAAATGAGCAGTTCTTC. As protein: CASGPPLAGGQNEQFF. The full variable domain, in which reference TRBV5-1 and TRBJ2-1 provide the parts outside the CDR3, is KAGVTQTPRYLIKTRGQQVTLSCSPISGHRSVSWYQQTPGQGLQFLFEYFSETQRNKGNFPGRFSGRQFSNSRSEMNVSTLELGDSALYLCASGPPLAGGQNEQFFGPGTRLTVL.

The table lists this clonotype with many counts. This chain connects TRBV18 to TRBJ1-2; D not resolved. The CDR3 runs to 13 residues. Trimming pared 3 bases from V and 3 bases from J, leaving 8 bases between. The germline V gene encodes CDR1 KGHSH and CDR2 LQKENI. The CDR3 sequence is CASSPDVDYGYTF. CDR3 in DNA: TGTGCCAGCTCACCCGACGTGGACTATGGCTACACCTTC.